What follows describes a single TCR beta chain. The target antigen is unknown. From RNA transcripts, TCR beta CDR3 regions were amplified. First-round RT-PCR targeting the TCR CDR3 was performed with the HTBI primer set. One entry per CDR3 protein, called by TCRdb with MiXCR from the multiplex PCR reads. The data show hundreds of thousands of distinct CDR3 sequences, with roughly 40% seen just once and around 10% held by the top ten. The data derive from a study of T cells in Graves' hyperthyroidism and ophthalmopathy. The study's findings and limits: Classification by a 13 V-J model distinguished ophthalmopathy from stable hyperthyroidism. Among thyroid clonotypes expanded above 0.001, most also appeared in blood.

The specimen sequenced was blood. The TCR sequence derives from a man between 18 and 29 years old with Graves' hyperthyroidism.

Here the CDR3 reads CASSLPSGTGAGNTIYF. The CDR3, as DNA: TGTGCCAGCAGCTTGCCTTCCGGGACAGGGGCTGGAAACACCATATATTTT. The rearrangement links TRBV7-9 to TRBJ1-3, with 10 bases aligning to TRBD1. CDR1 and CDR2 (germline): SEHNR, FQNEAQ (reference sequence). The V segment lost 3 bases and the J segment 2 bases; nucleotides outside the gene matches: 7. This CDR3 comprises 17 residues.